This T cell receptor beta chain came from a study of T-cell memory formation after mild COVID-19. Study findings and constraints: Among contracting clones, CD4+ were mainly CM/EM and CD8+ enriched in EMRA. In second-wave clones peaking day 37, SARS-CoV-2 specificity remained unconfirmed. Detection of some responders pre-infection suggested pre-existing cross-reactive memory T cells participated.

CDR1 is SGHTA, CDR2 FQGTGA, per germline. V lost 4 bases to trimming and J lost 9 bases; unmatched junction nucleotides: 6. The CDR3 covers 14 residues. Of note for this clonotype: Antigen: not known.

Using constant-segment primers, 5'RACE produced TCR alpha and TCR beta cDNA libraries carrying sample barcodes and UMIs. Each CDR3 protein is one row after TCRdb ran MiXCR on the 5' RACE reads. The repertoire has 350,000 to 450,000 distinct CDR3 sequences, roughly a quarter of them found once; the top ten carry roughly 9.7%. The J gene is TRBJ2-1, the V gene TRBV7-3, with 10 bases matching TRBD2. The sequenced sample was PBMCs or a T cell subset sorted from them (not recorded which). The clonotype originates from an adult woman who had mild COVID-19 (a few samples of this study predate the infection). Cell type and time point are not known. Written as DNA, the CDR3 is TGTGCCAGCAGCTCACTAGCGGGGACGGGTGAGCAGTTCTTC. Amino acids: CASSSLAGTGEQFF.